Described below is a single T cell receptor (beta chain) sequence and its context. The record originates from a study of cytotoxic CD8 clonotypes in ibrutinib-treated CLL. Produced via immunoSEQ multiplex PCR; TCRdb's table is partial and in-frame only. Among some 150,000 clones listed, about 84% were seen once. The CDR3 loop spans 17 amino acids. CDR1 is MNHNS, CDR2 SASEGT, per germline. Trimming removed 4 bases from V and 7 bases from J, with 22 bases in between. Sequenced here: PBMCs, sampled after 36 months of ibrutinib treatment. V is TRBV6-1 and J is TRBJ2-2; TRBD1 might be the D (6 bases). This receptor was obtained from a human donor with chronic lymphocytic leukemia. Here the CDR3 reads CASSGNRVLLGGGELFF. The CDR3 region has the DNA TGTGCCAGCAGTGGAAACAGGGTATTGCTAGGAGGCGGGGAGCTGTTTTTT.